Below are 5 T cell receptor beta chains sequenced from a single sample in a study of spatial heterogeneity in lung cancer. Study observations and caveats: Expanded alpha and beta TCR counts within tumors tracked tumor mutation counts.

Time point denoted: sample taken at primary tumor resection. Their antigen targets remain unknown. TCRdb processed the 5' RACE reads anew with MiXCR; each CDR3 protein has one entry. Of 20,000 to 25,000 distinct CDR3 sequences in the sample, approximately 15% were seen once. The specimen was lung tumor tissue, collected at surgery. The receptor set was obtained from a female donor with early-stage non-small cell lung cancer.

A note on this clonotype: A much larger clone lies a single base off, so this may be a read error. The J gene is TRBJ2-1, the V gene TRBV11-2; D unresolved. The CDR3 totals 15 residues. The germline V gene has CDR1 SGHAT and CDR2 FQNNGV. The CDR3 nucleotides are TGTGCCAGCAGCCCATCATACTCGACCTACAATGAGAAGTTCTTC. This encodes CASSPSYSTYNEKFF.

The rearrangement uses TRBV20-1 and TRBJ2-6, with 7 bases that match TRBD1. The germline gives CDR1 DFQATT, CDR2 SNEGSKA (reference sequence). The V segment lost 3 bases and the J segment 13 bases; nucleotides outside the gene matches: 15. The length of the CDR3 is 15 residues. The CDR3 protein is CSASKGGAGEKVLTF. The CDR3 region has the DNA TGCAGTGCTAGCAAAGGGGGCGCCGGGGAAAAAGTCCTGACTTTC.

Only a few counts were recorded for this clonotype. J is TRBJ2-3 and V is TRBV6-6; perhaps TRBD1 as D (8 bases). The CDR3 consists of 16 residues. Trimming stripped 6 bases from V and 3 bases from J, with 19 bases between. Germline V gives CDR1 MNHNY, CDR2 SVGAGI (reference sequence). DNA of the CDR3: TGTGCCAGCAGGGACGACAGGGGAGGGAGAACAGATACGCAGTATTTT. Amino acid sequence: CASRDDRGGRTDTQYF.

This clonotype is medium-sized within its sample. Written as DNA, the CDR3 is TGTGCCAGTAGTAGCACAGGGGGCAATCAGCCCCAGCATTTT. Encoded protein: CASSSTGGNQPQHF. The chain is built from TRBV19 and TRBJ1-5; TRBD1 matches at 7 bases. Germline V gene data show CDR1 as LNHDA and CDR2 as SQIVND (reference sequence). Trimming cost V 4 bases and J 2 bases; bases outside gene matches: 2. The CDR3 extends over 14 amino acids. The full variable domain, completed using reference TRBV19 and TRBJ1-5, is DGGITQSPKYLFRKEGQNVTLSCEQNLNHDAMYWYRQDPGQGLRLIYYSQIVNDFQKGDIAEGYSVSREKKESFPLTVTSAQKNPTAFYLCASSSTGGNQPQHFGDGTRLSIL.

This clonotype has at least ten counts. The chain carries TRBV20-1 and TRBJ2-7; 7 nucleotides align to TRBD2. J was trimmed by 3 bases and V by 5 bases; bases with no gene match: 7. The CDR3 has 13 residues. From germline, CDR1 is DFQATT and CDR2 SNEGSKA (reference sequence). The CDR3 sequence is CSAAQGLLYEQYF. As DNA, the CDR3 is TGCAGTGCTGCCCAGGGACTACTCTACGAGCAGTACTTC.